This TCR beta chain derives from a study of blood T cell repertoires in COVID-19. The CDR3 extends over 15 amino acids. Germline loops: CDR1 MNHNS, CDR2 SASEGT. Trimming removed 1 base from V and 2 bases from J, with 9 bases in between. Method: immunoSEQ multiplex PCR; TCRdb's copy keeps in-frame clones and lacks some. Found here are about 130,000 clones, just over 75% of them singletons; the top ten hold more than 10%. The chain is built from TRBV6-1 and TRBJ1-5, with no clear D. The TCR comes from a human donor in a cohort sampled during active COVID-19. Source material: peripheral blood. The CDR3 DNA is TGTGCCAGCAGTGAAGTGGGGAGGGGCAATCAGCCCCAGCATTTT. Translation gives CASSEVGRGNQPQHF.